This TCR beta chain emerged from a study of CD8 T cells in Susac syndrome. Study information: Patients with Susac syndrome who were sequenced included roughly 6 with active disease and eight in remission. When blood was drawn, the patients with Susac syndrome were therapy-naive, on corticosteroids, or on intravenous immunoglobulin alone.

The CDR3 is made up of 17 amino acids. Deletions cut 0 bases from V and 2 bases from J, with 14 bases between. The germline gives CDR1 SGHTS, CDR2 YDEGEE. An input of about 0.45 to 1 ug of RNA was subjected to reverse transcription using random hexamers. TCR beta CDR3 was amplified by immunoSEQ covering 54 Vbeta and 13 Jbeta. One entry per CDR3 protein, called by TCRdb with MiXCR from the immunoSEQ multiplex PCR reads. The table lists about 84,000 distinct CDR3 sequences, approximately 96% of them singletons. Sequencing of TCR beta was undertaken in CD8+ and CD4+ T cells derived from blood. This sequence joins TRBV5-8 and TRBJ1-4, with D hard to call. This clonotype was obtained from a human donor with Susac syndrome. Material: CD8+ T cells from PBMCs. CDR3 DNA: TGTGCCAGCAGCTTGGCGCCGGACCTGGCGACTAATGAAAAACTGTTTTTT. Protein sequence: CASSLAPDLATNEKLFF.